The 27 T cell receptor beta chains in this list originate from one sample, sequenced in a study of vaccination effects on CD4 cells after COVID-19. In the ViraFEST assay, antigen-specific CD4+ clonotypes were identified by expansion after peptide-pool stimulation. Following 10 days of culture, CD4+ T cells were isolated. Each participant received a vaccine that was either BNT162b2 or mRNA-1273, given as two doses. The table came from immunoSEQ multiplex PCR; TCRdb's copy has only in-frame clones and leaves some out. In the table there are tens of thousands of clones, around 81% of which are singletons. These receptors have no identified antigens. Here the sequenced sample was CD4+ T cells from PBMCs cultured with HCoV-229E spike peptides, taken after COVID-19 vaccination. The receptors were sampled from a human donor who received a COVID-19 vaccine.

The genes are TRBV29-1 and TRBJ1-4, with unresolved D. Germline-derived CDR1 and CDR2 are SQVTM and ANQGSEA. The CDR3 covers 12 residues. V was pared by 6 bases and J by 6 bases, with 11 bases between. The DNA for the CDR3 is TGCAGCGTACGAAGGGATGATGAAAAACTGTTTTTT. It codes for CSVRRDDEKLFF.

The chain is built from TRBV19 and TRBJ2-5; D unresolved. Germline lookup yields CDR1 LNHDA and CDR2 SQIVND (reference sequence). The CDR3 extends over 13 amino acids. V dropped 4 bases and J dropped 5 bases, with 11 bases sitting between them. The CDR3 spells CASSRPGRETQYF. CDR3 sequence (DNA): TGTGCCAGTAGTAGGCCGGGCCGGGAGACCCAGTACTTC.

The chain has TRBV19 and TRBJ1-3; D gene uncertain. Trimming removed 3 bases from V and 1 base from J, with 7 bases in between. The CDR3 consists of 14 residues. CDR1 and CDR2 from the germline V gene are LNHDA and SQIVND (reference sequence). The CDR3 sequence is CASSMLGSGNTIYF. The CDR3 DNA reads TGTGCCAGTAGTATGCTGGGATCTGGAAACACCATATATTTT.

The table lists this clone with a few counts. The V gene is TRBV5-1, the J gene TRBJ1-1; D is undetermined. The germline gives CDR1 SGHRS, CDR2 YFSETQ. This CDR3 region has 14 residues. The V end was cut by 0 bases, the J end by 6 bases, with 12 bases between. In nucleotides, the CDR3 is TGCGCCAGCAGCTTGGACAGTGGATCACCTGAAGCTTTCTTT. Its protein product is CASSLDSGSPEAFF.

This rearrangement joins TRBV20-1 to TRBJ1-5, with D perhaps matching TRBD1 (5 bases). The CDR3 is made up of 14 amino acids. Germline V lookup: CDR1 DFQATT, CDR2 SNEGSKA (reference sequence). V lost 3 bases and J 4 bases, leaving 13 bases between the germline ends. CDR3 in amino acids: CSASVGAGNQPQHF. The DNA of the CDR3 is TGCAGTGCTAGTGTAGGGGCCGGGAATCAGCCCCAGCATTTT.

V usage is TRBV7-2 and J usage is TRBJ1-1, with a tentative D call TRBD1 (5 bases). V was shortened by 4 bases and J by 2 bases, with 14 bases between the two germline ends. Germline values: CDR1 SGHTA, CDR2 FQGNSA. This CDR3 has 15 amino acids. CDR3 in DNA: TGTGCCAGCAGCTCCGTAGGGACGAGTAACACTGAAGCTTTCTTT. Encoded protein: CASSSVGTSNTEAFF.

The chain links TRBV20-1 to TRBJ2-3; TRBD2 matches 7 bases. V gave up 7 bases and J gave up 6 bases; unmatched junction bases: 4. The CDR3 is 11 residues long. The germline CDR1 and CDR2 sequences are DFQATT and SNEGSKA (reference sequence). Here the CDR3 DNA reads TGCAGTGTAACTAGCGTGGATACGCAGTATTTT. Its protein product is CSVTSVDTQYF.

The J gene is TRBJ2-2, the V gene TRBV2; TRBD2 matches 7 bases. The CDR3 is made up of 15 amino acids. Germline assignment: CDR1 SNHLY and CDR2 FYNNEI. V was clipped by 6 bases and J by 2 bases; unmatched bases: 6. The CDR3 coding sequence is TGTGCCAGCAGGCTAGCGGACTCAAACACCGGGGAGCTGTTTTTT. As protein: CASRLADSNTGELFF.

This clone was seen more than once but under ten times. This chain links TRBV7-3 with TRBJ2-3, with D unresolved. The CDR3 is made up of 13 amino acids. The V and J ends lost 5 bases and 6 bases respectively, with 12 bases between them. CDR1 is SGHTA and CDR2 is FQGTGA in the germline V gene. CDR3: CASSPQTGDTQYF. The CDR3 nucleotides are TGTGCCAGCAGCCCACAGACTGGGGATACGCAGTATTTT.

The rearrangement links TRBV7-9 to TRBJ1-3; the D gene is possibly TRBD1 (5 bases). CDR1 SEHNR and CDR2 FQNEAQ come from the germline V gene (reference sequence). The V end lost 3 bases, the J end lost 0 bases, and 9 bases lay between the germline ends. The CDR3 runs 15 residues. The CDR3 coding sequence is TGTGCCAGCAGCTTCCGGGGCAGCTCTGGAAACACCATATATTTT. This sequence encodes CASSFRGSSGNTIYF.

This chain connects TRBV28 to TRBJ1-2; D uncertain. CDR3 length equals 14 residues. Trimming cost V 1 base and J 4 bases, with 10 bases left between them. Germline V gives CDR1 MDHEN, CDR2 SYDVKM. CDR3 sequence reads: CASSLFPASYGYTF. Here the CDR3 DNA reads TGTGCCAGCAGTTTATTCCCAGCGTCCTATGGCTACACCTTC.

The DNA of the CDR3 is TGTGCCAGCAAGGTCAGGGGCAAAAACATTCAGTACTTC. It codes for CASKVRGKNIQYF. This chain uses TRBV12-3 or TRBV12-4 with TRBJ2-4, with TRBD1 as a possible D gene (6 bases). Trimming pared 7 bases from V and 3 bases from J, leaving 10 bases between. CDR3 length equals 13 residues.

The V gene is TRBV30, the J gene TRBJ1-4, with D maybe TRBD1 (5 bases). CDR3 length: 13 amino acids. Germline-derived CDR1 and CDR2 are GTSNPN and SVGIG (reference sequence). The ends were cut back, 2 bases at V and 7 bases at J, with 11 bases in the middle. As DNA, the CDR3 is TGTGCCTGGAGTATGGGGGTTGGTGAAAAACTGTTTTTT. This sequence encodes CAWSMGVGEKLFF. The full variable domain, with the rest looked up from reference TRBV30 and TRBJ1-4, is SQTIHQWPATLVQPVGSPLSLECTVEGTSNPNLYWYRQAAGRGLQLLFYSVGIGQISSEVPQNLSASRPQDRQFILSSKKLLLSDSGFYLCAWSMGVGEKLFFGSGTQLSVL.

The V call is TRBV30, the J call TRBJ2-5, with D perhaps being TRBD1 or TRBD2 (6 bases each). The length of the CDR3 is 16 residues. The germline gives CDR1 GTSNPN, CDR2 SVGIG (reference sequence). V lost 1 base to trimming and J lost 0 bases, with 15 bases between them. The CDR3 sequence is CAWSGFEGGNQETQYF. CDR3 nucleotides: TGTGCCTGGAGTGGATTCGAGGGGGGTAACCAAGAGACCCAGTACTTC.

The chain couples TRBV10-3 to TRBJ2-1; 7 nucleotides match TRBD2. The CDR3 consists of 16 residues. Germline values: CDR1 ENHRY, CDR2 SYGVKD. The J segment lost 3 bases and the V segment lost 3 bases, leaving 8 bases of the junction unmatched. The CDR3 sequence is CAISERIAGSYNEQFF. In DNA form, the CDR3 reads TGTGCCATCAGTGAACGGATAGCGGGTAGCTACAATGAGCAGTTCTTC.

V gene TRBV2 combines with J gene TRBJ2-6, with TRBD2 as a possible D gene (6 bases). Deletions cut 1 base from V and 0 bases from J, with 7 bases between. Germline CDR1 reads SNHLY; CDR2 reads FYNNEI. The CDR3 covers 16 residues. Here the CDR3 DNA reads TGTGCCAGCAGTGAAGTTAGCGGCTCTGGGGCCAACGTCCTGACTTTC. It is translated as CASSEVSGSGANVLTF.

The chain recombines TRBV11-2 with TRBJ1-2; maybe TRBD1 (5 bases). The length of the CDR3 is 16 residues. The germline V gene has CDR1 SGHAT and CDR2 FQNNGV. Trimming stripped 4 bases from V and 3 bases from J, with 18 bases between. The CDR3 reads CASSSRRPGADYGYTF. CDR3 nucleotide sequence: TGTGCCAGCAGCTCCCGCCGCCCCGGGGCAGACTATGGCTACACCTTC. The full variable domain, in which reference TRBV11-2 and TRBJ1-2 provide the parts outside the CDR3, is EAGVAQSPRYKIIEKRQSVAFWCNPISGHATLYWYQQILGQGPKLLIQFQNNGVVDDSQLPKDRFSAERLKGVDSTLKIQPAKLEDSAVYLCASSSRRPGADYGYTFGSGTRLTVV.

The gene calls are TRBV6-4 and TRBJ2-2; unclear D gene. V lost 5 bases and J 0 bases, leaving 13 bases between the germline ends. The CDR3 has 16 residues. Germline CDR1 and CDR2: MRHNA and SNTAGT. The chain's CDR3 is CASSPTYTANTGELFF. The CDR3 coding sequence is TGTGCCAGCAGTCCGACATATACGGCGAACACCGGGGAGCTGTTTTTT.

CDR3 sequence reads: CAAANNNEQFF. The CDR3 bases are TGCGCCGCGGCTAACAACAATGAGCAGTTCTTC. The chain has TRBV10-2 and TRBJ2-1; no definite D call. Germline CDR1 and CDR2: WSHSY and SAAADI. The CDR3 sequence is 11 residues long. V lost 11 bases, J lost 5 bases, and 10 bases lay in between.

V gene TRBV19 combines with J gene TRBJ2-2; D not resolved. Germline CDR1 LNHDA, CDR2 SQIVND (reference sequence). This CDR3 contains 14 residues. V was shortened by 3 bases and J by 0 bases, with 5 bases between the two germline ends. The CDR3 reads CASSMATNTGELFF. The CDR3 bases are TGTGCCAGTAGTATGGCCACGAACACCGGGGAGCTGTTTTTT.

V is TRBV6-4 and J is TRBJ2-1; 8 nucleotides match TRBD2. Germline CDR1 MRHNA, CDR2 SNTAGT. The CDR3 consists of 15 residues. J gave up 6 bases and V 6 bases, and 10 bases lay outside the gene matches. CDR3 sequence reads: CASRVNRGLGNEQFF. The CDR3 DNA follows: TGTGCCAGCAGAGTGAACCGGGGACTAGGCAATGAGCAGTTCTTC.

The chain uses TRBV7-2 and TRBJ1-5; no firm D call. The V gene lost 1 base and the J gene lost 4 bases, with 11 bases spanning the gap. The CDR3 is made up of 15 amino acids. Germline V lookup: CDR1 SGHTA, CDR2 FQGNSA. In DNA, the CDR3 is TGTGCCAGCAGCTTAGTGGGGTCGGGAAATCAGCCCCAGCATTTT. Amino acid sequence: CASSLVGSGNQPQHF.

CDR3 sequence reads: CASSPQGNNQPQHF. The CDR3 DNA is TGTGCCAGCAGCCCCCAGGGGAACAATCAGCCCCAGCATTTT. This chain links TRBV7-9 with TRBJ1-5; D perhaps matches TRBD1 (6 bases). Germline V gene lookup returns CDR1 SEHNR and CDR2 FQNEAQ (reference sequence). The CDR3 covers 14 residues. V was trimmed by 5 bases and J by 3 bases, leaving 11 bases between them.

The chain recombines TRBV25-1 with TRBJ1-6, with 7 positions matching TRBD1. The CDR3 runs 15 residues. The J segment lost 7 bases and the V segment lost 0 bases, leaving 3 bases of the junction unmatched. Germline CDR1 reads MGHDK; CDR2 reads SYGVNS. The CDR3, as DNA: TGTGCCAGCAGTGAATATATAGGGGGCAATTCACCCCTCCACTTT. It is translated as CASSEYIGGNSPLHF.

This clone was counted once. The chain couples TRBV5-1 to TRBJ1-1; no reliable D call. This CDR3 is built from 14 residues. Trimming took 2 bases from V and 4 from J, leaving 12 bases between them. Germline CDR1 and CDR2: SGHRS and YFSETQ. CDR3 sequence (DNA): TGCGCCAGCAGCTTAAAACCCCCGACCACTGAAGCTTTCTTT. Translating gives CASSLKPPTTEAFF. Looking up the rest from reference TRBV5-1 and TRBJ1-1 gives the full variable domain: KAGVTQTPRYLIKTRGQQVTLSCSPISGHRSVSWYQQTPGQGLQFLFEYFSETQRNKGNFPGRFSGRQFSNSRSEMNVSTLELGDSALYLCASSLKPPTTEAFFGQGTRLTVV.

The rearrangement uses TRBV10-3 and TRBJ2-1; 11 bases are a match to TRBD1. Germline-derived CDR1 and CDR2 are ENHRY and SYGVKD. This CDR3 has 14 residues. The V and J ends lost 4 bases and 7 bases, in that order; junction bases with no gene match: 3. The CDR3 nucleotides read TGTGCCATCAGTGGGACAGGGGGCTTAAATGAGCAGTTCTTC. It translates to CAISGTGGLNEQFF.

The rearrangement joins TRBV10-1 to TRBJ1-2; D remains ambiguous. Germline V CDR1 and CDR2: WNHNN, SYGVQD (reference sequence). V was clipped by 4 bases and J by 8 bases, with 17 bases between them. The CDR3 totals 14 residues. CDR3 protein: CASSGLWAAGGYTF. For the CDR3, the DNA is TGCGCCAGCAGTGGGTTATGGGCGGCGGGGGGCTACACCTTC.